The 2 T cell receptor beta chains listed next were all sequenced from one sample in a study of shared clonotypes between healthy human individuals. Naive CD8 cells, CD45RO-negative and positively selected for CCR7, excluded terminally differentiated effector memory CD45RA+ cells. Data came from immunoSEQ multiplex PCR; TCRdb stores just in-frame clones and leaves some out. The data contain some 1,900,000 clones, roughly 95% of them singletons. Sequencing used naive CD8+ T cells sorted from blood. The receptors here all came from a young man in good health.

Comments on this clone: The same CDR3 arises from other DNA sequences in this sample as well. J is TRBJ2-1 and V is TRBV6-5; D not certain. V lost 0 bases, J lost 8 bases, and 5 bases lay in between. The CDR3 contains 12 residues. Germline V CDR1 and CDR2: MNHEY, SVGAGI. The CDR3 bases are TGTGCCAGCAGTTACTCCGGGTATGAGCAGTTCTTC. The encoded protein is CASSYSGYEQFF.

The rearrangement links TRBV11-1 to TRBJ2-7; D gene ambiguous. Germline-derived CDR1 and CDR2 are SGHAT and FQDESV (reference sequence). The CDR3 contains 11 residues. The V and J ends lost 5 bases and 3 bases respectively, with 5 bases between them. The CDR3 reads CASSPSYEQYF. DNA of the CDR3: TGTGCCAGCAGCCCGAGCTACGAGCAGTACTTC.